The TCR beta chain under discussion was sequenced for a study of shared clonotypes between healthy human individuals. To note about this clone: Its matching antigen is unknown.

The V gene's germline CDR1 is SGHVS and CDR2 FQNEAQ. V dropped 5 bases and J dropped 3 bases, with 11 bases sitting between them. The length of the CDR3 is 13 residues. Study-level results: Rarefaction demonstrated incomplete sorted-subset sequencing despite large depth. Investigators expected sequencing depth to affect clonotype sharing among donors.

Using immunoSEQ multiplex PCR, the repertoire was profiled, and TCRdb retains in-frame clones only, with some absent. This sample has over 1.4 million clones, with around 97% found just once. This clonotype was obtained from a man aged 30 to 45 in good health. Material: naive CD4+ T cells sorted from blood. Subset specified: CD45RA+ positively selected. This chain links TRBV7-8 with TRBJ2-7, with a tentative D call TRBD1 (5 bases). CDR3 loop: CASSQLDSYEQYF. CDR3 coding DNA: TGTGCCAGCAGCCAATTAGACAGCTACGAGCAGTACTTC.